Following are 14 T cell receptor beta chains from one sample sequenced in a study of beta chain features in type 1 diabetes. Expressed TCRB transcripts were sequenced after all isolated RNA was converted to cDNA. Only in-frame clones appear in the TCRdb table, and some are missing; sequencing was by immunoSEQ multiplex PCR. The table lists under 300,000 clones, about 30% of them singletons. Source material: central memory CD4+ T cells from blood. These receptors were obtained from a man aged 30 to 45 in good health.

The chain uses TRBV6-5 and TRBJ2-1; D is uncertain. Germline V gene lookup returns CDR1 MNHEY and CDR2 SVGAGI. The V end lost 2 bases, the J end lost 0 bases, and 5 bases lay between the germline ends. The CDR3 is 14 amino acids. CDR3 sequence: CASSYAVSYNEQFF. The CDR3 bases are TGTGCCAGCAGTTACGCGGTCTCCTACAATGAGCAGTTCTTC.

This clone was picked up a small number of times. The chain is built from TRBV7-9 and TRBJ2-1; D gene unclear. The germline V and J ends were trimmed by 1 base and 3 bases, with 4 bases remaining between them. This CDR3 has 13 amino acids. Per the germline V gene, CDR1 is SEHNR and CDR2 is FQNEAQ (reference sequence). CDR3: CASSLGHYNEQFF. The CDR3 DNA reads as TGTGCCAGCAGCTTAGGCCACTACAATGAGCAGTTCTTC.

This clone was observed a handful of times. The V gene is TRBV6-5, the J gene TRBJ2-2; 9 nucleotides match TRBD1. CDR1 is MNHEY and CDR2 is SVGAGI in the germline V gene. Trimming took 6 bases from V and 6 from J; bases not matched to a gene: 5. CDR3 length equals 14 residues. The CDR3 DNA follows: TGTGCCAGCAGCCCCTGGACAGGGGCCGGGGAGCTGTTTTTT. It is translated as CASSPWTGAGELFF.

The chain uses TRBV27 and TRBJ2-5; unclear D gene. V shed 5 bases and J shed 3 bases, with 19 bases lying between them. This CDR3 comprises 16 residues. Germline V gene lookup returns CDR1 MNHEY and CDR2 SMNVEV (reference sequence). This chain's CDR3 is CASSPISGKVEETQYF. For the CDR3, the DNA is TGTGCCAGCAGTCCGATCTCTGGGAAGGTCGAAGAGACCCAGTACTTC.

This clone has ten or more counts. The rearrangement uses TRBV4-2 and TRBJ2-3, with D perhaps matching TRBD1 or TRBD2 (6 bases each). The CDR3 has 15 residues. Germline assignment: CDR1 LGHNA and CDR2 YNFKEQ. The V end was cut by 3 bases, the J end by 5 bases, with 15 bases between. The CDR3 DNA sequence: TGTGCCAGCAGCCAGAGGCATGGGGGGCAAGATACGCAGTATTTT. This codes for CASSQRHGGQDTQYF.

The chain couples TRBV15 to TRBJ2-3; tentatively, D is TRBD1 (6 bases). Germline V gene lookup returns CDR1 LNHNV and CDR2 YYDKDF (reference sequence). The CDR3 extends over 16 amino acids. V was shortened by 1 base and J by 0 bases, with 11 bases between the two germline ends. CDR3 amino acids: CATSRGQEASTDTQYF. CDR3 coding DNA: TGTGCCACCAGCAGAGGACAGGAGGCTAGCACAGATACGCAGTATTTT.

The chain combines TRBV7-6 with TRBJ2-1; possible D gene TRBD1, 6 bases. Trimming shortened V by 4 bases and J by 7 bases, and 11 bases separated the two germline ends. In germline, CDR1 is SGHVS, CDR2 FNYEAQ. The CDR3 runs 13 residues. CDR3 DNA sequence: TGTGCCAGCAGCTATATACAGGGAAATGAGCAGTTCTTC. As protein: CASSYIQGNEQFF. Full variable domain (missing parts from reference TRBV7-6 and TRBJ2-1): GAGVSQSPRYKVTKRGQDVALRCDPISGHVSLYWYRQALGQGPEFLTYFNYEAQQDKSGLPNDRFSAERPEGSISTLTIQRTEQRDSAMYRCASSYIQGNEQFFGPGTRLTVL.

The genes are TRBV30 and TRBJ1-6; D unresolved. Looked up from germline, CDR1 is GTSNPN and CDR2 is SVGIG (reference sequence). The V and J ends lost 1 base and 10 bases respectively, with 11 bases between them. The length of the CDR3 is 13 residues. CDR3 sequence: CAWSESNGSPLHF. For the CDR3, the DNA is TGTGCCTGGAGTGAGTCCAACGGGTCACCCCTCCACTTT.

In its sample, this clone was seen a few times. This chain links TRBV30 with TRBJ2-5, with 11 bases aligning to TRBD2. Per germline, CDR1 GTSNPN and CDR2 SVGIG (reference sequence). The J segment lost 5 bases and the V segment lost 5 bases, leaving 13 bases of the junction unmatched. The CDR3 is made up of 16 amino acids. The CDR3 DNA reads TGTGCCTGGTACGGCACTCTAGCGGGGGGATTTGAGACCCAGTACTTC. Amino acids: CAWYGTLAGGFETQYF. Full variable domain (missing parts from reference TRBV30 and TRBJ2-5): SQTIHQWPATLVQPVGSPLSLECTVEGTSNPNLYWYRQAAGRGLQLLFYSVGIGQISSEVPQNLSASRPQDRQFILSSKKLLLSDSGFYLCAWYGTLAGGFETQYFGPGTRLLVL.

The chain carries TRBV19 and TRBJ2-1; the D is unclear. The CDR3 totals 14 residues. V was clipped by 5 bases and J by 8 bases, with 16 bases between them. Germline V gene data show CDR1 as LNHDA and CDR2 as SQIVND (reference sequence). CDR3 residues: CASSPSHTWDEQFF. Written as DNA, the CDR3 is TGTGCCAGTAGTCCCTCCCATACGTGGGATGAGCAGTTCTTC.

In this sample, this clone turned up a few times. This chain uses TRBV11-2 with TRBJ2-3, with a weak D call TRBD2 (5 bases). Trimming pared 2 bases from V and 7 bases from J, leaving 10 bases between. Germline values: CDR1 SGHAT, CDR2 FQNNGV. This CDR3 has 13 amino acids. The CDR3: CASSLSLGNTQYF. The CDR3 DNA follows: TGTGCCAGCAGCTTATCACTAGGTAATACGCAGTATTTT.

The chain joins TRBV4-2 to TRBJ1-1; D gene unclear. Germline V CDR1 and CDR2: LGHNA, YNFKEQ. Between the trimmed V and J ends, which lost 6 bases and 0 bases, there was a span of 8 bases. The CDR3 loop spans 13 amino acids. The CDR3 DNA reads TGTGCCAGCAGTCTCGCGTTGAACACTGAAGCTTTCTTT. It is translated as CASSLALNTEAFF.

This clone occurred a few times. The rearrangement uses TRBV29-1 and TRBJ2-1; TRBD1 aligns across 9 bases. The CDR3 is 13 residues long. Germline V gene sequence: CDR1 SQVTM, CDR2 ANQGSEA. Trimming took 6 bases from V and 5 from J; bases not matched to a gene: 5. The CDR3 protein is CSVGQGTNNEQFF. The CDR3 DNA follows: TGCAGCGTAGGACAGGGGACGAACAATGAGCAGTTCTTC.

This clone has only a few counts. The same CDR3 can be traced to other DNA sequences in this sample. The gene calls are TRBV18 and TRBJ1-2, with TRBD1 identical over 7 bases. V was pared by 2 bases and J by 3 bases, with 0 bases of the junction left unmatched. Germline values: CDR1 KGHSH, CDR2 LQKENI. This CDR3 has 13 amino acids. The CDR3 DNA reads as TGTGCCAGCTCACCAGACAGGGACTATGGCTACACCTTC. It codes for CASSPDRDYGYTF.